Included here is one T cell receptor beta chain sequence, with context. Antigen unknown. This entry belongs to a study of T cell responses to AZD1222 COVID-19 vaccine. Study in general: Combined were second doses at about 4 or about 12 weeks. General study results and limits: White British ancestry dominated among donors, who included more females, and clonal diversity was possibly underestimated.

Germline-derived CDR1 and CDR2 are SGHRS and YFSETQ. The CDR3 is made up of 14 amino acids. V lost 4 bases, J lost 4 bases, and 12 bases lay in between. Some clones are missing from TCRdb's copy, which holds only in-frame ones; the method was immunoSEQ multiplex PCR. The profile shows around 140,000 clones, 80% to 90% of them singletons. The gene calls are TRBV5-1 and TRBJ1-3; D unresolved. The sequencing used peripheral blood, collected on day 0 of AZD1222 vaccination. The source is an adult in good health. CDR3 sequence reads: CASSQDNRGNTIYF. The CDR3, as DNA: TGCGCCAGCAGCCAAGACAATCGGGGAAACACCATATATTTT.